The 3 T cell receptor delta chains below were found in one sample sequenced in a study of γδ T cells in repeated Plasmodium falciparum infection. TCRdb reprocessed the multiplex PCR reads using CATT. The repertoire holds roughly 90,000 delta-chain clones, approximately 1% seen once, with over 8.5% in the top ten. Bulk repertoires came from Vgamma9/Vdelta2+ or Vdelta2-negative gammadelta T cells flow-sorted from PBMC. Sequences were obtained from gamma-delta T cells from blood. These receptors were collected from a pool of human donors (malaria-infected and uninfected, not separated).

The table lists this clone with a few counts. The protein recorded in TCRdb matches a much larger clone and deviates from this DNA's translation at residue 14, suggesting a read error; the protein here is obtained by translating the DNA. The chain couples TRDV2 to TRDJ1; 12 bases are shared with TRDD3. The J gene, absent from TCRdb, was called here by matching the DNA to germline. Looked up from germline, CDR1 is GEAIGNYY and CDR2 is EKD. The CDR3 contains 18 residues. The trim removed 1 base at V and 7 bases at J, leaving 15 bases unmatched. The CDR3 DNA reads TGTGCCTGTGACACTTCTCCGGTCTGGGGGATACGCAGCGGTAAACTCATCTTT. Protein product: CACDTSPVWGIRSGKLIF.

This clone was counted a few times. The same CDR3 arises from other DNA sequences in this sample as well. The V gene was identified as TRDV2, while no J gene was called; the table's D call, TRDD3, was not checked against the DNA. CDR3 size: 19 residues. Germline CDR1 is GEAIGNYY and CDR2 is EKD. The CDR3 sequence is CACDTGGALSSWDTRQMFF. CDR3 sequence (DNA): TGTGCCTGTGACACGGGTGGGGCCCTCAGCTCCTGGGACACCCGACAAATGTTTTTC.

This clone was observed a few times. TCRdb attributes to this sequence the protein of a much larger clone, which differs from the DNA translation at residue 3; a read error is likely, and the protein displayed is translated from the DNA. This chain uses TRDV1 with TRDJ2; D perhaps matches TRDD3 (5 bases). The J gene comes from matching the DNA to germline here; TCRdb lacks it. The CDR3 consists of 24 residues. Germline V gene lookup returns CDR1 TSWWSYY and CDR2 QGS. DNA of the CDR3: TGTGCTTTTGGGGAACTAGAGTCCGGCCCAAGGCCCTTTTGGGATTCAACTTTGACAGCACAACTCTTCTTT. Its protein product is CAFGELESGPRPFWDSTLTAQLFF.